Below, 6 T cell receptor beta chains from the same sample are listed, as sequenced in a study of blood T cell repertoires in COVID-19. Profiling relied on immunoSEQ multiplex PCR, and the TCRdb table lists in-frame clones only, not all of them. This sample yields about 330,000 clones, of which 65% to 90% are seen a single time; around 6.9% belongs to the top ten. Source material: peripheral blood. These receptors came from a human donor in a cohort sampled during active COVID-19.

The rearrangement uses TRBV11-2 and TRBJ1-1; D gene unclear. The germline V gene encodes CDR1 SGHAT and CDR2 FQNNGV. V lost 1 base, J lost 6 bases, and 12 bases lay in between. The CDR3 loop spans 14 amino acids. The CDR3 sequence is CASSLAVYSAEAFF. Here the CDR3 DNA reads TGTGCCAGCAGCTTAGCGGTATATTCGGCTGAAGCTTTCTTT.

The V gene is TRBV9, the J gene TRBJ2-7, with TRBD1 matching 8 bases. The CDR3 totals 16 residues. CDR1 is SGDLS and CDR2 is YYNGEE in the germline V gene. The ends lost 0 bases at V and 4 bases at J; junction bases unmatched: 9. CDR3 in amino acids: CASSVALAGGKYEQYF. The CDR3 DNA sequence: TGTGCCAGCAGCGTAGCCCTAGCAGGGGGCAAGTACGAGCAGTACTTC.

The V gene is TRBV7-9, the J gene TRBJ2-1, with 7 bases matching TRBD1. CDR3 length equals 17 residues. In germline, CDR1 is SEHNR, CDR2 FQNEAQ (reference sequence). V shed 3 bases and J 4 bases; nucleotides not matched to a gene: 12. Here the CDR3 DNA reads TGTGCCAGCAGCTTCCGGACAGGAGCCACCTATTACAATGAGCAGTTCTTC. It yields the protein CASSFRTGATYYNEQFF.

In this sample, this clone turned up a few times. The chain links TRBV11-3 to TRBJ2-5, with D tentatively TRBD1 (5 bases). V dropped 2 bases and J dropped 5 bases, with 9 bases sitting between them. This CDR3 spans 13 amino acids. CDR1 SGHNT and CDR2 YENEEA come from the germline V gene. CDR3 sequence: CASSLRGAETQYF. DNA of the CDR3: TGTGCCAGCAGCTTAAGGGGCGCGGAGACCCAGTACTTC.

The chain uses TRBV30 and TRBJ2-7; TRBD2 agrees at 9 bases. The CDR3 extends over 15 amino acids. Germline assignment: CDR1 GTSNPN and CDR2 SVGIG (reference sequence). The trim removed 1 base at V and 2 bases at J, leaving 6 bases unmatched. The CDR3 DNA follows: TGTGCCTGGAGTGCCCTAGGCGGGGGGGCCTACGAGCAGTACTTC. Translation gives CAWSALGGGAYEQYF.

The chain is built from TRBV6-2 or TRBV6-3 and TRBJ1-2; perhaps TRBD1 as D (6 bases). Germline values: CDR1 MNHEY, CDR2 SVGEGT. CDR3 length: 15 residues. The V end was cut by 5 bases, the J end by 1 base, with 14 bases between. CDR3 protein: CASSLGGGGNYGYTF. The DNA for the CDR3 is TGTGCCAGCAGTCTTGGGGGCGGCGGTAACTATGGCTACACCTTC.